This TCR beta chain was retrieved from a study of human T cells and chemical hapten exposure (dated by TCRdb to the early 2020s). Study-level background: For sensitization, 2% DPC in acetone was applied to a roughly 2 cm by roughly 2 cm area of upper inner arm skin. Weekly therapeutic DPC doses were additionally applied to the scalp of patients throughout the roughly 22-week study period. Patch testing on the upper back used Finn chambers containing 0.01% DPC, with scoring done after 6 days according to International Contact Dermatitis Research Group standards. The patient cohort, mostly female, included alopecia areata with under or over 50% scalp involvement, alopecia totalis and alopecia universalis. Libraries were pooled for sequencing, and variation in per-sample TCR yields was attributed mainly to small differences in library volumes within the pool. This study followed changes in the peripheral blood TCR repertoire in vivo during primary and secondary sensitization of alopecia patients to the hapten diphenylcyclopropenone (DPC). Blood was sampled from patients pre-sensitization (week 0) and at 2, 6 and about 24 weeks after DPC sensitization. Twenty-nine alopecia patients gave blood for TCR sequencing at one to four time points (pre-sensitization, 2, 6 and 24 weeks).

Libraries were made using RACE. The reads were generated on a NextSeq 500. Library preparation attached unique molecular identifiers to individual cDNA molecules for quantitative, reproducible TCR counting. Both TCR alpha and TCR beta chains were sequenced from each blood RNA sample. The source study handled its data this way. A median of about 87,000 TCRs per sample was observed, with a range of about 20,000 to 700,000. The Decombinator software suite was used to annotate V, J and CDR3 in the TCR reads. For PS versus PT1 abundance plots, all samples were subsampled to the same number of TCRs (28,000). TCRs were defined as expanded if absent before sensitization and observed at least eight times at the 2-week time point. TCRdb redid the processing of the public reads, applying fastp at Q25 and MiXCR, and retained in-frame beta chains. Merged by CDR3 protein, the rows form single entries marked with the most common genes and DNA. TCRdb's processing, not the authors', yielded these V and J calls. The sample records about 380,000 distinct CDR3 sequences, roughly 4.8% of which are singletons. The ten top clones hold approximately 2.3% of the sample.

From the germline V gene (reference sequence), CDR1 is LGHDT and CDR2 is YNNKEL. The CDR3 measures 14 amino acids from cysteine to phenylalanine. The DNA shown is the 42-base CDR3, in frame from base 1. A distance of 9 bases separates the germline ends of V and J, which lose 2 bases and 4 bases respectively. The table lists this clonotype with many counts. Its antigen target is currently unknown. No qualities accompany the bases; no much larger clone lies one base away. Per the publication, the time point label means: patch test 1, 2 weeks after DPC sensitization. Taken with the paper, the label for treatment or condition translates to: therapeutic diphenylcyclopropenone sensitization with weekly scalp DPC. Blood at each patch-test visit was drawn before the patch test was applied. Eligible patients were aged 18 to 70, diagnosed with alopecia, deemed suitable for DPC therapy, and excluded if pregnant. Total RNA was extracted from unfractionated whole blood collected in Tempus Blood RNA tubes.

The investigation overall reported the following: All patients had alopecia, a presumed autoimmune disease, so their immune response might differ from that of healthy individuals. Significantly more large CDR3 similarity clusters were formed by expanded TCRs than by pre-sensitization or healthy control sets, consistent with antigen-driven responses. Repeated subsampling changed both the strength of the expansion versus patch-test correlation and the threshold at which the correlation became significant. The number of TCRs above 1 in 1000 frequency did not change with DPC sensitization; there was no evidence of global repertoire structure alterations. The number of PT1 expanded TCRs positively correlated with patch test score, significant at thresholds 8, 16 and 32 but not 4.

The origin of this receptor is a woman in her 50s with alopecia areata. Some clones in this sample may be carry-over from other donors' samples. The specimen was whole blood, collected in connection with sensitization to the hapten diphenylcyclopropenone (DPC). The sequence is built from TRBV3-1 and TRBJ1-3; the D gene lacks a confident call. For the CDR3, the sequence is CASSQREKGNTIYF. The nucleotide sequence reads TGTGCCAGCAGCCAACGGGAAAAAGGAAACACCATATATTTT.